These T cell receptor beta chains were read from a single sample in a study of identifying expanded T cells in peripheral blood. Only in-frame clones appear in the TCRdb table, and some are missing; sequencing was by immunoSEQ multiplex PCR. The table records about 58,000 clones, around 90% of them present only once. Sequencing input: blood. All receptors derive from a person between 18 and 70 years old in good health. Each CDR3 is given with its conserved first and last residue. Each record gives: clone size, V gene, D gene, J gene, CDR3 DNA, CDR3 protein. D genes are given only for firm matches. Some rows have no size entry. The others give once, few or many, or a class for an expanded clone.

clone_size: few
v_call: TRBV19
d_call: NA
j_call: TRBJ1-2
cdr3_nt: TGTGCCAGTAGAAACCCGAGAGGCTACACCTTC
cdr3_aa: CASRNPRGYTF

clone_size: NA
v_call: TRBV30
d_call: NA
j_call: TRBJ1-2
cdr3_nt: TGTGCCTGGATGAGGACGTCGCTTTATGGCTACACCTTC
cdr3_aa: CAWMRTSLYGYTF

clone_size: NA
v_call: TRBV11-2
d_call: NA
j_call: TRBJ2-1
cdr3_nt: TGTGCCAGCAGCTTAGTCCCTGACCCCTCCTGGCAGTTCTTC
cdr3_aa: CASSLVPDPSWQFF

clone_size: NA
v_call: TRBV11-2
d_call: TRBD1
j_call: TRBJ1-5
cdr3_nt: TGTGCCAGCAGCTTAGGGGACAGACAGCCCCAGCATTTT
cdr3_aa: CASSLGDRQPQHF

clone_size: NA
v_call: TRBV9
d_call: NA
j_call: TRBJ1-1
cdr3_nt: TGTGCCAGCAGCCCCTCTGGGGGAGGGGGCACTGAAGCTTTCTTT
cdr3_aa: CASSPSGGGGTEAFF

clone_size: NA
v_call: TRBV4-3
d_call: NA
j_call: TRBJ2-3
cdr3_nt: TGCGCCAGCAGCCCCACGGGGGGCGGGGCAGATACGCAGTATTTT
cdr3_aa: CASSPTGGGADTQYF

clone_size: NA
v_call: TRBV29-1
d_call: NA
j_call: TRBJ2-3
cdr3_nt: TGCAGCGTTGTAGCCCTCGCGGGAAGGGGGGATACGCAGTATTTT
cdr3_aa: CSVVALAGRGDTQYF

clone_size: NA
v_call: TRBV28
d_call: TRBD2
j_call: TRBJ2-5
cdr3_nt: TGTGCCAGCAGTTTGCCTAGCGGGGGGAAAGAGACCCAGTACTTC
cdr3_aa: CASSLPSGGKETQYF

clone_size: NA
v_call: TRBV5-4
d_call: TRBD1
j_call: TRBJ1-2
cdr3_nt: TGTGCCAGCAGCCCGGGAGGGGGCCCGTACTATGGCTACACCTTC
cdr3_aa: CASSPGGGPYYGYTF

clone_size: NA
v_call: TRBV5-6
d_call: NA
j_call: TRBJ2-3
cdr3_nt: TGTGCCAGCAGCCAAATCGGCGTGTTGGGGTCCACAGATACGCAGTATTTT
cdr3_aa: CASSQIGVLGSTDTQYF

clone_size: NA
v_call: TRBV5-1
d_call: NA
j_call: TRBJ1-1
cdr3_nt: TGCGCCAGCAGCCCCAGGGAGAACACTGAAGCTTTCTTT
cdr3_aa: CASSPRENTEAFF

clone_size: NA
v_call: TRBV2
d_call: NA
j_call: TRBJ2-1
cdr3_nt: TGTGCCAGCAGAGGATGGCACAATGAGCAGTTCTTC
cdr3_aa: CASRGWHNEQFF

clone_size: NA
v_call: TRBV5-4
d_call: TRBD1
j_call: TRBJ1-1
cdr3_nt: TGTGCCAGCAGCGGCGGGACAGGGAACACTGAAGCTTTCTTT
cdr3_aa: CASSGGTGNTEAFF

clone_size: NA
v_call: TRBV5-1
d_call: NA
j_call: TRBJ1-2
cdr3_nt: TGCGCCAGCAGCTTCTGGGGAGCAGAAGGCTACACCTTC
cdr3_aa: CASSFWGAEGYTF

clone_size: once
v_call: TRBV25-1
d_call: NA
j_call: TRBJ2-7
cdr3_nt: TGTGCCAGCAGCCCCAACCAGAAACAGCAAACCTACGAGCAGTACTTC
cdr3_aa: CASSPNQKQQTYEQYF

clone_size: NA
v_call: TRBV18
d_call: TRBD1
j_call: TRBJ2-1
cdr3_nt: TGTGCCAGCTCCCTGGGACAGAATAATGAGCAGTTCTTC
cdr3_aa: CASSLGQNNEQFF

clone_size: NA
v_call: TRBV11-3
d_call: NA
j_call: TRBJ1-1
cdr3_nt: TGTGCCAGCAGCTTGTCCCTAAACACTGAAGCTTTCTTT
cdr3_aa: CASSLSLNTEAFF

clone_size: NA
v_call: TRBV15
d_call: TRBD1
j_call: TRBJ1-2
cdr3_nt: TGTGCCACCACTGACAGGGTGAGGTCGGGCTACACCTTC
cdr3_aa: CATTDRVRSGYTF

clone_size: NA
v_call: TRBV2
d_call: TRBD1
j_call: TRBJ2-7
cdr3_nt: TGTGCCAGCAGCGTCAGGGGGACGCTCTACGAGCAGTACTTC
cdr3_aa: CASSVRGTLYEQYF

clone_size: NA
v_call: TRBV7-8
d_call: TRBD2
j_call: TRBJ2-3
cdr3_nt: TGTGCCAGCAGCTTATCAGTGTCGGGGGGGGGCACAGATACGCAGTATTTT
cdr3_aa: CASSLSVSGGGTDTQYF

clone_size: once
v_call: TRBV10-3
d_call: TRBD2
j_call: TRBJ2-7
cdr3_nt: TGTGCCATCAGCATCGGTAGCGGGCTGCTCTCCTACGAGCAGTACTTC
cdr3_aa: CAISIGSGLLSYEQYF

clone_size: NA
v_call: TRBV7-8
d_call: NA
j_call: TRBJ1-5
cdr3_nt: TGTGCCAGCACCAGATCTGGGACCGCTATCGAGCCCCAGCATTTT
cdr3_aa: CASTRSGTAIEPQHF

clone_size: once
v_call: TRBV5-1
d_call: TRBD2
j_call: TRBJ2-3
cdr3_nt: TGCGCCAGCAGCTTGGATCAGCGGGGGCAGTATTTT
cdr3_aa: CASSLDQRGQYF

clone_size: NA
v_call: TRBV11-2
d_call: TRBD1
j_call: TRBJ1-1
cdr3_nt: TGTGCCAGCAGCTTCGTCTGGACAGGGGAGGTCCCTGAAGCTTTCTTT
cdr3_aa: CASSFVWTGEVPEAFF

clone_size: once
v_call: TRBV7-8
d_call: NA
j_call: TRBJ1-1
cdr3_nt: TGTGCCAGCAGCCCACGACATCTGAACACTGAAGCTTTCTTT
cdr3_aa: CASSPRHLNTEAFF

clone_size: NA
v_call: TRBV2
d_call: TRBD1
j_call: TRBJ2-7
cdr3_nt: TGTGCCAGCAGTGAGCGACAGGGGAATTTTATAAACTTC
cdr3_aa: CASSERQGNFINF

clone_size: NA
v_call: TRBV2
d_call: NA
j_call: TRBJ2-7
cdr3_nt: TGTGCCAGCAGACAGGGTCGTGGCGAGCAGTACTTC
cdr3_aa: CASRQGRGEQYF

clone_size: NA
v_call: TRBV27
d_call: NA
j_call: TRBJ2-3
cdr3_nt: TGTGCCAGCAGTTTAAACCCTCCTTTTACCCGGACCCACCGAAGCACAGATACGCAGTATTTT
cdr3_aa: CASSLNPPFTRTHRSTDTQYF

clone_size: NA
v_call: TRBV6-6
d_call: NA
j_call: TRBJ1-5
cdr3_nt: TGTGCCAGCAGTAACGCATACCGAGATCAGCCCCAGCATTTT
cdr3_aa: CASSNAYRDQPQHF

clone_size: NA
v_call: TRBV5-1
d_call: TRBD1
j_call: TRBJ1-1
cdr3_nt: TGCGCCAGCAGCCCACAGGGGGCGAACACTGAAGCTTTCTTT
cdr3_aa: CASSPQGANTEAFF

clone_size: NA
v_call: TRBV27
d_call: TRBD1
j_call: TRBJ1-5
cdr3_nt: TGTGCCAGCAGACTTTACCGGGACAGACCTAATCAGCCCCAGCATTTT
cdr3_aa: CASRLYRDRPNQPQHF

clone_size: NA
v_call: TRBV11-2
d_call: TRBD2
j_call: TRBJ2-1
cdr3_nt: TGTGCCAGCAGCTTAGCCGGGACTAGCGGGGGGGCGCAGTTCTTC
cdr3_aa: CASSLAGTSGGAQFF

clone_size: NA
v_call: TRBV15
d_call: NA
j_call: TRBJ1-3
cdr3_nt: TGTGCCACCAGCAGACGTCAGGTCCTCGACTCTGGAAACACCATATATTTT
cdr3_aa: CATSRRQVLDSGNTIYF

clone_size: NA
v_call: TRBV7-2
d_call: NA
j_call: TRBJ2-7
cdr3_nt: TGTGCCAGCAGCTTAGAAATTAGCAGTTACGAGCAGTACTTC
cdr3_aa: CASSLEISSYEQYF

clone_size: NA
v_call: TRBV29-1
d_call: NA
j_call: TRBJ2-3
cdr3_nt: TGCAGCGTTAACCGGGACAAGAGCACAGATACGCAGTATTTT
cdr3_aa: CSVNRDKSTDTQYF

clone_size: NA
v_call: TRBV6-1
d_call: NA
j_call: TRBJ1-3
cdr3_nt: TGTGCCAGCAGGAGAGCTACAGGGACTGGAAACACCATATATTTT
cdr3_aa: CASRRATGTGNTIYF

clone_size: NA
v_call: TRBV5-6
d_call: TRBD2
j_call: TRBJ2-5
cdr3_nt: TGTGCCAGCAGCGCGACTAGCGGAGAGACCCAGTACTTC
cdr3_aa: CASSATSGETQYF

clone_size: once
v_call: TRBV9
d_call: NA
j_call: TRBJ1-5
cdr3_nt: TGTGCCAGCAGCGTAGACGTGAATCAGCCCCAGCATTTT
cdr3_aa: CASSVDVNQPQHF

clone_size: NA
v_call: TRBV29-1
d_call: TRBD1
j_call: TRBJ1-1
cdr3_nt: TGCAGCGTTGGTGGGGGGACAGGGAACACTGAAGCTTTCTTT
cdr3_aa: CSVGGGTGNTEAFF

clone_size: NA
v_call: TRBV4-1
d_call: TRBD1
j_call: TRBJ2-7
cdr3_nt: TGCGCCAGCAGCCAGGAAGTCAGGGGGTTCCGGCACGAGCAGTACTTC
cdr3_aa: CASSQEVRGFRHEQYF

clone_size: NA
v_call: TRBV7-2
d_call: TRBD2
j_call: TRBJ2-7
cdr3_nt: TGTGCCAGCAGCTTAGCACCTAGCGGGGCGCAGTACTTC
cdr3_aa: CASSLAPSGAQYF

clone_size: NA
v_call: TRBV28
d_call: NA
j_call: TRBJ1-4
cdr3_nt: TGTGCCAGCAGTGGACGTGCAACTAATGAAAAACTGTTTTTT
cdr3_aa: CASSGRATNEKLFF

clone_size: NA
v_call: TRBV11-2
d_call: NA
j_call: TRBJ1-4
cdr3_nt: TGTGCCAGCAGCTTAGTAGGGGTTGTAGCTGAAAAACTGTTTTTT
cdr3_aa: CASSLVGVVAEKLFF

clone_size: few
v_call: TRBV2
d_call: NA
j_call: TRBJ1-6
cdr3_nt: TGTGCCAGCAGTGGCGGGAGAACCTATAATTCACCCCTCCACTTT
cdr3_aa: CASSGGRTYNSPLHF

clone_size: few
v_call: TRBV7-9
d_call: TRBD1
j_call: TRBJ1-2
cdr3_nt: TGTGCCAGCAGCACGGACAGGGGCTATGGCTACACCTTC
cdr3_aa: CASSTDRGYGYTF

clone_size: once
v_call: TRBV28
d_call: NA
j_call: TRBJ2-1
cdr3_nt: TGTGCCAGCGAGTCAGGGAACAATGAGCAGTTCTTC
cdr3_aa: CASESGNNEQFF

clone_size: NA
v_call: TRBV11-3
d_call: TRBD2
j_call: TRBJ2-1
cdr3_nt: TGTGCCAGCAGCCCGGGACTAGCGGGGCTCTACAATGAGCAGTTCTTC
cdr3_aa: CASSPGLAGLYNEQFF

clone_size: NA
v_call: TRBV4-2
d_call: TRBD2
j_call: TRBJ2-7
cdr3_nt: TGTGCCAGCAGCCCTACCTCGCGGGGGAAGACCTACGAGCAGTACTTC
cdr3_aa: CASSPTSRGKTYEQYF

clone_size: NA
v_call: TRBV5-4
d_call: TRBD2
j_call: TRBJ2-7
cdr3_nt: TGTGCCAGCAGCTTCGACGCGGGAGGGACCTACGAGCAGTACTTC
cdr3_aa: CASSFDAGGTYEQYF